The clone carrying this T cell receptor beta chain was observed at least ten times. This record comes from a study of T-cell reconstitution after alpha-beta-depleted transplantation in children. Unique molecular identifiers featured in how the TCRbeta library was prepared. One entry per CDR3 protein, called by TCRdb with MiXCR from the PCR reads. The sample lists hundreds of thousands of distinct CDR3 sequences; roughly 15% were seen once. CDR3 length: 14 amino acids. Unmatched junction bases numbered 8, after V lost 8 bases and J lost 2 bases. The J gene is TRBJ2-7, the V gene TRBV12-3 or TRBV12-4; 8 nucleotides match TRBD2. The material was PBMCs from the stem cell graft donor, obtained from the stem cell graft. This receptor was taken from a human donor who donated a stem cell graft to a child with acute myeloid leukemia. This CDR3 reads CASLRGGRPYEQYF. CDR3 DNA: TGTGCCAGCCTCCGGGGGGGAAGGCCCTACGAGCAGTACTTC.